These 21 T cell receptor beta chains were sequenced from one sample in a study of cytomegalovirus exposure and HLA in healthy donors. It was with 60 Vbeta and 13 Jbeta primers that the PCR ran. The method was immunoSEQ multiplex PCR; TCRdb's version includes in-frame clones alone and lacks a portion of them. The sample records tens of thousands of clones, roughly 70% being singletons. Sequencing input: PBMCs. The receptors originated from a man in his fifties or sixties in good health and CMV-seropositive.

This chain connects TRBV28 to TRBJ1-1; 7 nucleotides agree with TRBD1. V was clipped by 4 bases and J by 3 bases; unmatched bases: 8. Germline V lookup: CDR1 MDHEN, CDR2 SYDVKM. The CDR3 runs 15 residues. The CDR3 loop reads CASSSRGDSYTEAFF. CDR3 sequence (DNA): TGTGCCAGCAGTTCGAGGGGGGACAGCTACACTGAAGCTTTCTTT. Looking up the rest from reference TRBV28 and TRBJ1-1 gives the full variable domain: DVKVTQSSRYLVKRTGEKVFLECVQDMDHENMFWYRQDPGLGLRLIYFSYDVKMKEKGDIPEGYSVSREKKERFSLILESASTNQTSMYLCASSSRGDSYTEAFFGQGTRLTVV.

This clone was detected only once. V usage is TRBV7-2 and J usage is TRBJ2-3, with 9 nucleotides matching TRBD1. Germline assignment: CDR1 SGHTA and CDR2 FQGNSA. V shed 5 bases, J shed 4 bases, and the junction held 7 bases outside the gene matches. This CDR3 has 15 amino acids. The CDR3 DNA follows: TGTGCCAGCAGCCTAGTAGGACAGGGGCCAGATACGCAGTATTTT. Translated, it gives CASSLVGQGPDTQYF.

In this sample, this clone turned up a few times. The chain joins TRBV2 to TRBJ1-2; 8 nucleotides align to TRBD1. Trimming cost V 11 bases and J 4 bases; bases outside gene matches: 6. The CDR3 runs to 12 residues. Germline CDR1 and CDR2: SNHLY and FYNNEI. This CDR3 reads CAGQGVLYGYTF. The CDR3 bases are TGTGCCGGACAGGGAGTGCTCTATGGCTACACCTTC.

This clone was seen a few times. The chain combines TRBV5-6 with TRBJ1-2, with no clear D. Trimming pared 2 bases from V and 4 bases from J, leaving 9 bases between. Per the germline V gene, CDR1 is SGHDT and CDR2 is YYEEEE. CDR3 length equals 13 residues. The CDR3 coding sequence is TGTGCCAGCAGCTTATCGGGTCTCTATGGCTACACCTTC. Amino acid sequence: CASSLSGLYGYTF.

The chain joins TRBV4-3 to TRBJ2-3; D is perhaps TRBD2 (6 bases). Per germline, CDR1 LGHNA and CDR2 YSLEER. V was cut by 0 bases and J by 0 bases, with 7 bases left in between. The CDR3 totals 15 residues. CDR3 region: CASSQDAGSTDTQYF. In DNA, the CDR3 is TGCGCCAGCAGCCAAGATGCGGGGAGCACAGATACGCAGTATTTT.

The chain has TRBV5-1 and TRBJ2-2, with D possibly matching TRBD2 (5 bases). V was shortened by 0 bases and J by 7 bases, with 13 bases between the two germline ends. This CDR3 region has 15 residues. Germline CDR1 reads SGHRS; CDR2 reads YFSETQ. The CDR3 coding sequence is TGCGCCAGCAGCTTGGAACCCGTTGCGGGCGGGGAGCTGTTTTTT. It is translated as CASSLEPVAGGELFF. Full variable domain (rest looked up from reference TRBV5-1 and TRBJ2-2): KAGVTQTPRYLIKTRGQQVTLSCSPISGHRSVSWYQQTPGQGLQFLFEYFSETQRNKGNFPGRFSGRQFSNSRSEMNVSTLELGDSALYLCASSLEPVAGGELFFGEGSRLTVL.

The rearrangement links TRBV19 to TRBJ2-2, with a tentative D call TRBD2 (6 bases). Germline CDR1 and CDR2: LNHDA and SQIVND (reference sequence). The V end lost 7 bases, the J end lost 4 bases, and 16 bases lay between the germline ends. The length of the CDR3 is 15 residues. The CDR3 is CASMSPGVPTGELFF. CDR3 sequence (DNA): TGTGCCAGTATGTCCCCGGGGGTCCCCACCGGGGAGCTGTTTTTT.

This chain links TRBV19 with TRBJ1-1; D possibly corresponds to TRBD1 (5 bases). The germline CDR1 and CDR2 sequences are LNHDA and SQIVND (reference sequence). The CDR3 has 13 residues. Trimming removed 10 bases from V and 4 bases from J, with 16 bases in between. CDR3 sequence reads: CAIRTPGGTEAFF. CDR3 DNA: TGTGCCATCCGGACACCCGGGGGCACTGAAGCTTTCTTT. Full variable domain (rest looked up from reference TRBV19 and TRBJ1-1): DGGITQSPKYLFRKEGQNVTLSCEQNLNHDAMYWYRQDPGQGLRLIYYSQIVNDFQKGDIAEGYSVSREKKESFPLTVTSAQKNPTAFYLCAIRTPGGTEAFFGQGTRLTVV.

The rearrangement links TRBV19 to TRBJ1-4, with 8 bases matching TRBD1. Germline trimming cut 4 bases from V and 13 bases from J; bases unmatched to any gene: 11. This CDR3 contains 14 residues. The germline V gene has CDR1 LNHDA and CDR2 SQIVND (reference sequence). Written as DNA, the CDR3 is TGTGCCAGTAGTACGGACAGGGATGTCGAGGGACTGTTTTTT. Translating gives CASSTDRDVEGLFF. The variable domain in full, completed from reference TRBV19 and TRBJ1-4, reads DGGITQSPKYLFRKEGQNVTLSCEQNLNHDAMYWYRQDPGQGLRLIYYSQIVNDFQKGDIAEGYSVSREKKESFPLTVTSAQKNPTAFYLCASSTDRDVEGLFFGSGTQLSVL.

This chain connects TRBV6-1 to TRBJ2-7; 13 nucleotides agree with TRBD2. Germline CDR1 MNHNS, CDR2 SASEGT. V dropped 5 bases and J dropped 6; count of bases not matched to a gene: 4. This CDR3 region has 14 residues. Written as DNA, the CDR3 is TGTGCCAGCAGTTGGACTAGCGGGAGTAGCGAGCAGTACTTC. Translated: CASSWTSGSSEQYF.

The rearrangement links TRBV5-1 to TRBJ2-2; maybe TRBD2 (5 bases). Trimming took 5 bases from V and 3 from J, leaving 11 bases between them. This CDR3 contains 14 residues. CDR1 is SGHRS and CDR2 is YFSETQ in the germline V gene. CDR3 protein: CASSDLGDTGELFF. The DNA for the CDR3 is TGCGCCAGCAGTGACCTGGGAGACACCGGGGAGCTGTTTTTT.

The chain is built from TRBV6-1 and TRBJ2-5; D remains ambiguous. The CDR3 is made up of 13 amino acids. Germline V gives CDR1 MNHNS, CDR2 SASEGT. Trimming pared 2 bases from V and 3 bases from J, leaving 7 bases between. DNA of the CDR3: TGTGCCAGCAGTGAACCCGTAAAAGAGACCCAGTACTTC. Translated: CASSEPVKETQYF.

The chain carries TRBV11-3 and TRBJ2-1, with D possibly matching TRBD2 (6 bases). The V gene's germline CDR1 is SGHNT and CDR2 YENEEA. The CDR3 contains 16 residues. Deletions cut 3 bases from V and 3 bases from J, with 15 bases between. The CDR3 region is CASSFKSGGVYNEQFF. The CDR3 bases are TGTGCCAGCAGCTTCAAAAGCGGAGGGGTCTACAATGAGCAGTTCTTC.

This chain connects TRBV10-3 to TRBJ1-2; 11 nucleotides align to TRBD1. The length of the CDR3 is 14 residues. V was clipped by 2 bases and J by 8 bases; unmatched bases: 4. CDR1 is ENHRY and CDR2 is SYGVKD in the germline V gene. The CDR3 here is CAISEGTGGKGYTF. DNA for the CDR3: TGTGCCATCAGTGAGGGGACAGGGGGTAAAGGCTACACCTTC.

In this sample, this clone turned up a few times. V usage is TRBV9 and J usage is TRBJ2-3, with a weak D call TRBD1 (5 bases). CDR3 size: 16 residues. CDR1 and CDR2 (germline): SGDLS, YYNGEE. Trimming pared 4 bases from V and 0 bases from J, leaving 15 bases between. CDR3 in DNA: TGTGCCAGCAGCCCTCAGGGCCCTTATAGCACAGATACGCAGTATTTT. This gives the protein CASSPQGPYSTDTQYF. Together with reference TRBV9 and TRBJ2-3, the CDR3 gives the full variable domain: DSGVTQTPKHLITATGQRVTLRCSPRSGDLSVYWYQQSLDQGLQFLIQYYNGEERAKGNILERFSAQQFPDLHSELNLSSLELGDSALYFCASSPQGPYSTDTQYFGPGTRLTVL.

The chain uses TRBV9 and TRBJ1-3; D is uncertain. V was clipped by 0 bases and J by 2 bases, with 12 bases between them. The CDR3 covers 16 residues. Germline values: CDR1 SGDLS, CDR2 YYNGEE. This CDR3 reads CASSVESGYAGNTIYF. In DNA, the CDR3 is TGTGCCAGCAGCGTAGAATCAGGATATGCTGGAAACACCATATATTTT.

The rearrangement links TRBV6-5 to TRBJ2-1; 9 nucleotides agree with TRBD1. The germline V gene encodes CDR1 MNHEY and CDR2 SVGAGI. There are 15 residues in the CDR3. V lost 6 bases, J lost 9 bases, and 12 bases stayed unmatched. The CDR3 coding sequence is TGTGCCAGCAGGGCCCCGGGACAGGGATTTGGTGAGCAGTTCTTC. Amino acid sequence: CASRAPGQGFGEQFF.

The J gene is TRBJ2-7, the V gene TRBV11-2, with 10 bases fitting TRBD1. In germline, CDR1 is SGHAT, CDR2 FQNNGV. CDR3 length equals 15 residues. Losses at the gene ends were 5 bases for V and 3 bases for J; bases not matched to a gene: 7. For the CDR3, the DNA is TGTGCCAGCAGCCGCGGACAGGGGGAAGTCTACGAGCAGTACTTC. Its protein is CASSRGQGEVYEQYF.

The J gene is TRBJ2-5, the V gene TRBV12-5, with D possibly TRBD1 on 6 matching bases. Near its end, the DNA agrees better with TRBJ2-7, so the J call may be wrong. The CDR3 is 16 residues long. Germline CDR1 is LGHNT and CDR2 is FRNRAP. The CDR3 here is CASGRFLRGLSYEQYF. CDR3 DNA: TGTGCTAGTGGTCGATTCCTCAGGGGCCTCTCCTACGAGCAGTACTTC.

This chain connects TRBV6-6 to TRBJ2-5, with D tentatively TRBD2 (7 bases). The CDR3 has 15 residues. V lost 5 bases, J lost 1 base, and 14 bases lay in between. Looked up from germline, CDR1 is MNHNY and CDR2 is SVGAGI (reference sequence). As DNA, the CDR3 is TGTGCCAGCAGTGACCACGGGGGGCCCCAAGAGACCCAGTACTTC. Its protein product is CASSDHGGPQETQYF.

Only one count was recorded for this clone. The chain is built from TRBV7-2 and TRBJ1-3; possibly TRBD1 for D (6 bases). V was pared by 2 bases and J by 0 bases, with 11 bases between. This CDR3 has 16 residues. Germline V gives CDR1 SGHTA, CDR2 FQGNSA. The CDR3 is CASSLRGGGSGNTIYF. For the CDR3, the DNA is TGTGCCAGCAGCTTAAGGGGGGGAGGCTCTGGAAACACCATATATTTT.